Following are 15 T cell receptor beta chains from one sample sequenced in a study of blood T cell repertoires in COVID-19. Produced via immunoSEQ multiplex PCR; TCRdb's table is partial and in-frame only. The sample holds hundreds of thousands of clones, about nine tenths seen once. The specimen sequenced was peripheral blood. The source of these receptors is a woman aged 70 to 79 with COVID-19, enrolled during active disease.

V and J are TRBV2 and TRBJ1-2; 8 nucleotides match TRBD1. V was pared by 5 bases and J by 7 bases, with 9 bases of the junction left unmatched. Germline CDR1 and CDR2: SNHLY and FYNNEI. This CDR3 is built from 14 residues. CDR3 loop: CASSRGQGTLGYTF. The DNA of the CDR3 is TGTGCCAGCAGTCGTGGACAGGGTACTCTTGGCTACACCTTC.

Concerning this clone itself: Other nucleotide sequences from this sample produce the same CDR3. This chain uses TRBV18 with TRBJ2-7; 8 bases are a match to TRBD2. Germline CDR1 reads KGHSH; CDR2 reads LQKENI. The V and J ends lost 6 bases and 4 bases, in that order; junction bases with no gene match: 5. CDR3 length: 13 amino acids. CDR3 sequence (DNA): TGTGCCAGCTCCCCTACGGGGGGGTACGAGCAGTACTTC. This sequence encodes CASSPTGGYEQYF.

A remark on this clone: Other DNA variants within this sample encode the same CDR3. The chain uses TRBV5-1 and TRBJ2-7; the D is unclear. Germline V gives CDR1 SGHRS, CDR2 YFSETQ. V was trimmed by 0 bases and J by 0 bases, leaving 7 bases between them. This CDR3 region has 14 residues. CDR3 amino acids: CASSLVPGSYEQYF. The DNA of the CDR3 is TGCGCCAGCAGCTTGGTTCCAGGCTCCTACGAGCAGTACTTC.

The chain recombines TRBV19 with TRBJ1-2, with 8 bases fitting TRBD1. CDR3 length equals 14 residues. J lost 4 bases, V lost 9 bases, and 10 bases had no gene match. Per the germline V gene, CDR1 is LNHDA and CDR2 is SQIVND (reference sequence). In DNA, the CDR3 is TGTGCCAGCTGGACAGGGAGAGGCTCCTATGGCTACACCTTC. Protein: CASWTGRGSYGYTF.

The CDR3 sequence is CASSTVYEQYF. CDR3 DNA sequence: TGTGCCAGCAGCACAGTATACGAGCAGTACTTC. V gene TRBV11-2 combines with J gene TRBJ2-7; D is ambiguous. V dropped 5 bases and J dropped 4 bases, with 6 bases sitting between them. The CDR3 has 11 amino acids. Germline CDR1 and CDR2: SGHAT and FQNNGV.

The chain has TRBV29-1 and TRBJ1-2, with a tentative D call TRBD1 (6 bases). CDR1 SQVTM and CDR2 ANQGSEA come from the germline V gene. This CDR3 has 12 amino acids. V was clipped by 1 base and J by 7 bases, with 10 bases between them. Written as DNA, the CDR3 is TGCAGCGTTGAAGGGGGGCAGGGTGGCTACACCTTC. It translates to CSVEGGQGGYTF.

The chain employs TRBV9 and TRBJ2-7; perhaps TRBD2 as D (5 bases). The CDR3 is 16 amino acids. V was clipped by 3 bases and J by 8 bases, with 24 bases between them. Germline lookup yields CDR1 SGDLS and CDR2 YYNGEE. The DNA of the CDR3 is TGTGCCAGCAGCGCCTTGGGGTGGGCTAGCACGGGCAAGCAGTACTTC. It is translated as CASSALGWASTGKQYF.

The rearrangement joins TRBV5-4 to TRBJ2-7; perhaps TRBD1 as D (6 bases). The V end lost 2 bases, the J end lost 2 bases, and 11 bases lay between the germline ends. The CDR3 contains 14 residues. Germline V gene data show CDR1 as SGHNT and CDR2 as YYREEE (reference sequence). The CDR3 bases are TGTGCCAGCAGCTTCGGACAGAAAACCTACGAGCAGTACTTC. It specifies CASSFGQKTYEQYF.

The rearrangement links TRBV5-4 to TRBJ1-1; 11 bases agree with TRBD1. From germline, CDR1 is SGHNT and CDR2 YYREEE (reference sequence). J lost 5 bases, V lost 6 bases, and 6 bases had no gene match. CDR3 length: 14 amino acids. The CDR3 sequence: CASTPDRGLTEAFF. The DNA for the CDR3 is TGTGCCAGCACCCCGGACAGGGGGCTTACTGAAGCTTTCTTT.

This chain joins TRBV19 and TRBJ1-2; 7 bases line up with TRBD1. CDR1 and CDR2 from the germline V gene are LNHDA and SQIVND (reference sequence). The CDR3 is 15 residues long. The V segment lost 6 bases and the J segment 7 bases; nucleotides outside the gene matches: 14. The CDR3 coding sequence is TGTGCCAGTAGCTCTAACAGGGGAGAAAGGAGTGGCTACACCTTC. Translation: CASSSNRGERSGYTF.

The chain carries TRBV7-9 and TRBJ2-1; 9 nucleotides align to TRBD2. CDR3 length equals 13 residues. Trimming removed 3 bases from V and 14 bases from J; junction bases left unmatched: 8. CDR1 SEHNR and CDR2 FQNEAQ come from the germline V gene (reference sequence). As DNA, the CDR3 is TGTGCCAGCAGCTTGCCTGCCGGGACTAGCAAGTTCTTC. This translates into CASSLPAGTSKFF.

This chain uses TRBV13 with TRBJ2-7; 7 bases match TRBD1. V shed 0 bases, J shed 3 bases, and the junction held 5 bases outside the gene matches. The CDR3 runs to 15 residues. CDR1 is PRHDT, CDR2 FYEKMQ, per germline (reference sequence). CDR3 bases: TGTGCCAGCAGCTTAGGGGGAACAGGGGACTACGAGCAGTACTTC. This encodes CASSLGGTGDYEQYF. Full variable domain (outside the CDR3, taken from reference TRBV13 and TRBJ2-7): AAGVIQSPRHLIKEKRETATLKCYPIPRHDTVYWYQQGPGQDPQFLISFYEKMQSDKGSIPDRFSAQQFSDYHSELNMSSLELGDSALYFCASSLGGTGDYEQYFGPGTRLTVT.

DNA for the CDR3: TGCGCCAGCAGCCAAGGGCTAGCGAGCAATGAGCAGTTCTTC. Protein: CASSQGLASNEQFF. This chain links TRBV4-1 with TRBJ2-1; possible D gene TRBD2, 6 bases. Trimming stripped 1 base from V and 6 bases from J, with 10 bases between. The CDR3 length is 14 residues. Per the germline V gene, CDR1 is MGHRA and CDR2 is YSYEKL.

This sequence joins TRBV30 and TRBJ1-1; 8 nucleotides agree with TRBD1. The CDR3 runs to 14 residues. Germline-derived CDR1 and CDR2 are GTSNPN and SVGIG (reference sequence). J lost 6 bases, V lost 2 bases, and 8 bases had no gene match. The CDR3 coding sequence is TGTGCCTGGAGTCCGGGGCAGGGGGCCGCTGAAGCTTTCTTT. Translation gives CAWSPGQGAAEAFF.

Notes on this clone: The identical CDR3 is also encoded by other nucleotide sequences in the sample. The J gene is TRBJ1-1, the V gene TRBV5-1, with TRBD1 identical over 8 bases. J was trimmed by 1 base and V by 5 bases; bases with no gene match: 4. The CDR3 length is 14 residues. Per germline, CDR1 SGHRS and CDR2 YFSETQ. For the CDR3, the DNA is TGCGCCAGCAGTCCCGGGACAGGGAACACTGAAGCTTTCTTT. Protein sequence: CASSPGTGNTEAFF.